A single sample is the source of the 5 T cell receptor beta chains below, sequenced in a study of T cell responses to AZD1222 COVID-19 vaccine. TCRdb's copy holds only in-frame clones and misses some; the assay was immunoSEQ multiplex PCR. The table lists about 200,000 clones, over 85% of them singletons. Material: peripheral blood, obtained 28 days after the second AZD1222 dose. The receptors derive from an adult who received the AZD1222 COVID-19 vaccine.

The chain joins TRBV2 to TRBJ1-1, with TRBD1 matching 9 bases. Trimming cost V 5 bases and J 0 bases; bases outside gene matches: 7. Germline V CDR1 and CDR2: SNHLY, FYNNEI. This CDR3 has 16 amino acids. The CDR3 nucleotides read TGTGCCAGCAGTTCCGGACAGGGGTTGGTGAACACTGAAGCTTTCTTT. It encodes CASSSGQGLVNTEAFF.

The chain recombines TRBV7-2 with TRBJ2-3; 12 bases match TRBD2. The germline CDR1 and CDR2 sequences are SGHTA and FQGNSA. Germline trimming cut 0 bases from V and 0 bases from J; bases unmatched to any gene: 13. CDR3 size: 21 residues. CDR3 region: CASSLAMSASGGATSTDTQYF. The CDR3 DNA reads TGTGCCAGCAGCTTAGCGATGAGTGCTAGCGGGGGGGCTACTAGCACAGATACGCAGTATTTT.

The J gene is TRBJ2-7, the V gene TRBV6-1; 9 bases align to TRBD2. J gave up 0 bases and V 2 bases, and 5 bases lay outside the gene matches. The V gene's germline CDR1 is MNHNS and CDR2 SASEGT. The CDR3 has 16 residues. CDR3 residues: CASSEWRSGGSYEQYF. The DNA for the CDR3 is TGTGCCAGCAGTGAATGGCGTAGCGGGGGCTCCTACGAGCAGTACTTC.

The chain links TRBV4-2 to TRBJ1-2; no clear D gene. Germline CDR1 is LGHNA and CDR2 is YNFKEQ. The CDR3 has 12 residues. V lost 3 bases to trimming and J lost 8 bases, with 10 bases between them. The CDR3 is CASSQDPGGYTF. The CDR3 region has the DNA TGTGCCAGCAGCCAGGACCCGGGGGGCTACACCTTC.

This clone was seen a single time. J is TRBJ1-2 and V is TRBV5-1; unclear D gene. The CDR3 runs 11 residues. V was clipped by 7 bases and J by 4 bases, with 8 bases between them. Germline V CDR1 and CDR2: SGHRS, YFSETQ. CDR3 region: CASGESYGYTF. The DNA of the CDR3 is TGCGCCAGCGGGGAGAGCTATGGCTACACCTTC.